This T cell receptor beta chain originates from a study of blood T cell repertoires in COVID-19. Study as a whole: Some COVID-19 samples were acute and others convalescent; all came from the United States, Italy and Spain. PBMCs, B-cell-depleted T cells, or T cells provided the cDNA or gDNA that made up the material.

Authors' methods: Estimation of nucleated cell counts relied on the amplification of reference gene primers. Only in-frame clones appear in the TCRdb table, and some are missing; sequencing was by immunoSEQ multiplex PCR. The DNA gave D and trimming, while V, J and clone size come from that table. This repertoire shows approximately 260,000 clones, roughly 80% found once; its top ten account for approximately 4%. This clone was found a few times. Deletions cut 4 bases from V and 5 bases from J, with 12 bases between. This CDR3 spans 13 amino acids. Per the germline V gene, CDR1 is SGHKS and CDR2 is YYEKEE (reference sequence).

V gene TRBV5-5 combines with J gene TRBJ1-2; no firm D call. Sequencing was carried out using peripheral blood. This sequence was found in a middle-aged woman with active or convalescent COVID-19. The CDR3 loop reads CASSLGHLYGYTF. The CDR3 DNA follows: TGTGCCAGCAGCCTTGGGCATTTATATGGCTACACCTTC.